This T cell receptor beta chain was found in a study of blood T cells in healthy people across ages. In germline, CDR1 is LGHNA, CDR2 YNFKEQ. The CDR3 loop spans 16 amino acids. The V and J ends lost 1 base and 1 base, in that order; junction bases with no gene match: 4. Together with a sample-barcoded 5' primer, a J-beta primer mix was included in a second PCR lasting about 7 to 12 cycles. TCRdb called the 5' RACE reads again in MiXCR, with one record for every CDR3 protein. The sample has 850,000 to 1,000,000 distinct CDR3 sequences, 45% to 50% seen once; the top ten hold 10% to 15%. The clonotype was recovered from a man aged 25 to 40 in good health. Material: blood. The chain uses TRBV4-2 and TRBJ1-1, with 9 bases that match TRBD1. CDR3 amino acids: CASSQVGQGGNTEAFF. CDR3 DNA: TGTGCCAGCAGCCAAGTGGGACAGGGAGGGAACACTGAAGCTTTCTTT.